The 32 T cell receptor beta chains below all came from one sample that was sequenced in a study of cytotoxic CD8 clonotypes in ibrutinib-treated CLL. The assay was immunoSEQ multiplex PCR, and TCRdb's table has in-frame clones only and misses some. The table lists approximately 210,000 clones, around 70% of them singletons. The sample in question was PBMCs, obtained after 24 months of ibrutinib treatment. These receptor sequences come from a human donor with chronic lymphocytic leukemia.

V usage is TRBV28 and J usage is TRBJ2-3; perhaps TRBD1 as D (6 bases). Trimming took 3 bases from V and 2 from J, leaving 18 bases between them. Germline loops: CDR1 MDHEN, CDR2 SYDVKM. The CDR3 loop spans 17 amino acids. The CDR3 protein is CASSFGTGTQITDTQYF. The CDR3 coding sequence is TGTGCCAGCAGTTTCGGGACCGGGACACAGATCACAGATACGCAGTATTTT.

V is TRBV6-5 and J is TRBJ1-1; no definite D call. This CDR3 has 14 residues. The V end lost 6 bases, the J end lost 3 bases, and 14 bases lay between the germline ends. CDR1 is MNHEY, CDR2 SVGAGI, per germline. CDR3 nucleotides: TGTGCCAGCAGCACCACTCCCGCGGACACTGAAGCTTTCTTT. Encoded protein: CASSTTPADTEAFF.

The V and J genes are TRBV5-1 and TRBJ1-3, with 9 bases lining up with TRBD1. After removal of 5 bases from V and 0 bases from J, the junction contained 6 bases not matched to a gene. Per the germline V gene, CDR1 is SGHRS and CDR2 is YFSETQ. The CDR3 consists of 16 residues. The CDR3 DNA reads TGCGCCAGCAGGTCCGGGACAGGGTCCTCTGGAAACACCATATATTTT. Protein sequence: CASRSGTGSSGNTIYF.

The chain has TRBV7-9 and TRBJ1-1; D gene unclear. The CDR3 runs to 12 residues. V gave up 0 bases and J gave up 11 bases, with 10 bases separating them. CDR1 is SEHNR and CDR2 is FQNEAQ in the germline V gene (reference sequence). The CDR3 DNA reads as TGTGCCAGCAGCTTAGCCGCGGTTTACGCTTTCTTT. It translates to CASSLAAVYAFF.

The V and J genes are TRBV9 and TRBJ1-3, with D perhaps matching TRBD1 (5 bases). The CDR3 consists of 15 residues. V was cut by 5 bases and J by 0 bases, with 12 bases left in between. CDR1 and CDR2 (germline): SGDLS, YYNGEE. For the CDR3, the DNA is TGTGCCAGCAGAGCTCAGGGTAACTCTGGAAACACCATATATTTT. Translated: CASRAQGNSGNTIYF. Together with reference TRBV9 and TRBJ1-3, the CDR3 gives the full variable domain: DSGVTQTPKHLITATGQRVTLRCSPRSGDLSVYWYQQSLDQGLQFLIQYYNGEERAKGNILERFSAQQFPDLHSELNLSSLELGDSALYFCASRAQGNSGNTIYFGEGSWLTVV.

V usage is TRBV7-8 and J usage is TRBJ1-2; D might be TRBD1 (5 bases). The V and J ends lost 5 bases and 8 bases respectively, with 21 bases between them. CDR3 length: 15 amino acids. Looked up from germline, CDR1 is SGHVS and CDR2 is FQNEAQ. CDR3 DNA sequence: TGTGCCAGCAGCCCATATGTGGGGGATTTCGTGGGCTACACCTTC. It encodes CASSPYVGDFVGYTF.

This sequence joins TRBV11-2 and TRBJ2-2, with D perhaps given as TRBD1 or TRBD2 (5 bases each). The CDR3 is 16 residues long. Looked up from germline, CDR1 is SGHAT and CDR2 is FQNNGV. V dropped 2 bases and J dropped 0 bases, with 10 bases sitting between them. CDR3 sequence (DNA): TGTGCCAGCAGCTTATTGAGAGGGGCGAACACCGGGGAGCTGTTTTTT. Translating it yields CASSLLRGANTGELFF.

This clone was counted a single time. The chain recombines TRBV27 with TRBJ2-1; D might be TRBD1 or TRBD2, each matching 5 bases. The CDR3 contains 15 residues. Germline values: CDR1 MNHEY, CDR2 SMNVEV (reference sequence). Trimming took 4 bases from V and 8 from J, leaving 18 bases between them. Here the CDR3 reads CASSWGWSRNHEQFF. CDR3 coding DNA: TGTGCCAGCAGTTGGGGGTGGAGTAGAAACCATGAGCAGTTCTTC.

The chain links TRBV27 to TRBJ2-3; D is perhaps TRBD1 or TRBD2 (5 bases each). V lost 6 bases and J 1 base, leaving 20 bases between the germline ends. CDR1 is MNHEY and CDR2 is SMNVEV in the germline V gene (reference sequence). The CDR3 covers 17 residues. The DNA for the CDR3 is TGTGCCAGCAGCCTATCCCCTCCGGGACGGGGCACAGATACGCAGTATTTT. It specifies CASSLSPPGRGTDTQYF.

The genes are TRBV4-2 and TRBJ2-3; 7 nucleotides align to TRBD2. From germline, CDR1 is LGHNA and CDR2 YNFKEQ. The CDR3 has 17 residues. V was pared by 0 bases and J by 4 bases, with 10 bases of the junction left unmatched. The CDR3 DNA reads as TGTGCCAGCAGCCAAGAAGCCGGTACTACTAGCGCAGATACGCAGTATTTT. It yields the protein CASSQEAGTTSADTQYF.

The V call is TRBV29-1, the J call TRBJ1-2; D perhaps matches TRBD1 (6 bases). CDR3 length: 13 amino acids. Germline values: CDR1 SQVTM, CDR2 ANQGSEA. With 3 bases removed from V and 1 base from J, the gap between germline ends came to 9 bases. This chain's CDR3 is CSVDPDSNYGYTF. CDR3 nucleotides: TGCAGCGTTGATCCGGACAGTAACTATGGCTACACCTTC.

The chain employs TRBV5-8 and TRBJ1-5; TRBD1 is a possible D gene (6 bases). The CDR3 runs to 13 residues. V lost 3 bases and J lost 3, with 7 bases in between. The germline gives CDR1 SGHTS, CDR2 YDEGEE. Here the CDR3 DNA reads TGTGCCAGCAGCTGGACAGACAATCAGCCCCAGCATTTT. This sequence encodes CASSWTDNQPQHF.

The chain has TRBV5-5 and TRBJ2-7; D is possibly TRBD1 (5 bases). Deletions cut 3 bases from V and 1 base from J, with 11 bases between. The germline gives CDR1 SGHKS, CDR2 YYEKEE (reference sequence). CDR3 length: 14 residues. The CDR3 region is CASSWGGLSYEQYF. CDR3 coding DNA: TGTGCCAGCAGCTGGGGCGGCCTTTCCTACGAGCAGTACTTC.

This clone was seen only a few times. V is TRBV5-1 and J is TRBJ2-1, with 7 bases matching TRBD2. Germline values: CDR1 SGHRS, CDR2 YFSETQ. This CDR3 is 16 amino acids long. V lost 6 bases and J lost 7; bases outside the gene matches: 16. For the CDR3, the DNA is TGCGCCAGCACTAAGGTGACTAGCCATATAGGGAATGAGCAGTTCTTC. It specifies CASTKVTSHIGNEQFF.

This clone was counted only a few times. The genes are TRBV19 and TRBJ1-1; D is undetermined. CDR1 is LNHDA, CDR2 SQIVND, per germline (reference sequence). V lost 1 base, J lost 0 bases, and 6 bases lay in between. The CDR3 runs 14 residues. CDR3 bases: TGTGCCAGTAGTATAGCGATTCTGAACACTGAAGCTTTCTTT. Translation gives CASSIAILNTEAFF.

The chain joins TRBV6-5 to TRBJ1-2; tentatively, D is TRBD1 (5 bases). The V gene lost 2 bases and the J gene lost 4 bases, with 8 bases spanning the gap. Germline assignment: CDR1 MNHEY and CDR2 SVGAGI. The length of the CDR3 is 13 residues. CDR3 loop: CASSYDQGYGYTF. In DNA, the CDR3 is TGTGCCAGCAGTTACGATCAGGGCTATGGCTACACCTTC.

The chain couples TRBV6-4 to TRBJ1-4; no definite D call. The V end was cut by 6 bases, the J end by 3 bases, with 14 bases between. The V gene's germline CDR1 is MRHNA and CDR2 SNTAGT. The CDR3 has 15 amino acids. Here the CDR3 reads CASSVSGSPNEKLFF. CDR3 DNA: TGTGCCAGCAGCGTCAGTGGGTCTCCTAATGAAAAACTGTTTTTT.

This clone was observed a single time. This chain joins TRBV9 and TRBJ2-3; D possibly corresponds to TRBD2 (6 bases). This CDR3 is 14 amino acids long. Per the germline V gene, CDR1 is SGDLS and CDR2 is YYNGEE. V lost 2 bases to trimming and J lost 6 bases, with 13 bases between them. This CDR3 reads CASSVPAGGDTQYF. CDR3 DNA: TGTGCCAGCAGCGTGCCCGCTGGAGGGGATACGCAGTATTTT.

The genes are TRBV5-1 and TRBJ1-2, with D hard to call. Between the trimmed V and J ends, which lost 4 bases and 4 bases, there was a span of 14 bases. The germline gives CDR1 SGHRS, CDR2 YFSETQ. This CDR3 region has 14 residues. This CDR3 reads CASSKYTETYGYTF. The CDR3 DNA reads TGCGCCAGCAGCAAATATACAGAGACCTATGGCTACACCTTC.

The chain employs TRBV4-1 and TRBJ2-7; TRBD1 aligns across 9 bases. The CDR3 runs 15 residues. Germline CDR1 is MGHRA and CDR2 is YSYEKL. V was pared by 3 bases and J by 2 bases, with 5 bases of the junction left unmatched. CDR3 sequence reads: CASSQTGGNPYEQYF. The CDR3 DNA follows: TGCGCCAGCAGCCAGACAGGGGGGAACCCCTACGAGCAGTACTTC.

The V call is TRBV6-1, the J call TRBJ2-1; D not certain. This CDR3 has 13 residues. Germline CDR1 and CDR2: MNHNS and SASEGT. Trimming removed 5 bases from V and 4 bases from J, with 9 bases in between. For the CDR3, the DNA is TGTGCCAGCAGTTCCAACAGATACAATGAGCAGTTCTTC. Protein: CASSSNRYNEQFF.

The chain carries TRBV9 and TRBJ1-3, with D unclear. Trimming stripped 0 bases from V and 4 bases from J, with 11 bases between. From germline, CDR1 is SGDLS and CDR2 YYNGEE. This CDR3 is built from 15 residues. In nucleotides, the CDR3 is TGTGCCAGCAGCGTAGTGCCAGATCCAGGAAACACCATATATTTT. This gives the protein CASSVVPDPGNTIYF.

Only a few counts were recorded for this clone. CDR3 in amino acids: CASSQDIRFGEYEQYF. The CDR3 DNA follows: TGTGCCAGCAGCCAAGATATTCGTTTTGGAGAGTACGAGCAGTACTTC. The V and J genes are TRBV14 and TRBJ2-7; D remains ambiguous. The CDR3 runs 16 residues. Trimming stripped 0 bases from V and 4 bases from J, with 16 bases between. Germline values: CDR1 SGHDN, CDR2 FVKESK.

CDR3 in amino acids: CASSPRLDYSYEQYF. In nucleotides, the CDR3 is TGCGCCAGCAGCCCCAGACTAGACTACTCCTACGAGCAGTACTTC. The rearrangement uses TRBV4-3 and TRBJ2-7; D possibly corresponds to TRBD2 (6 bases). Per germline, CDR1 LGHNA and CDR2 YSLEER. Between the trimmed V and J ends, which lost 4 bases and 0 bases, there was a span of 13 bases. This CDR3 has 15 amino acids.

V and J are TRBV19 and TRBJ2-7; D is unclear. Trimming cost V 4 bases and J 2 bases, with 9 bases left between them. This CDR3 is built from 13 residues. Germline V gives CDR1 LNHDA, CDR2 SQIVND (reference sequence). The CDR3 loop is CASSTPVAYEQYF. In DNA, the CDR3 is TGTGCCAGTAGTACACCAGTTGCCTACGAGCAGTACTTC.

This clone was counted once. This chain links TRBV29-1 with TRBJ1-1; D is ambiguous. CDR3 length equals 12 residues. Germline-derived CDR1 and CDR2 are SQVTM and ANQGSEA. V dropped 6 bases and J dropped 3 bases, with 11 bases sitting between them. The CDR3 spells CSVLGPDTEAFF. The CDR3 DNA reads as TGCAGCGTGTTAGGGCCGGACACTGAAGCTTTCTTT. Based on the CDR3 plus reference TRBV29-1 and TRBJ1-1, the full variable domain is SAVISQKPSRDICQRGTSLTIQCQVDSQVTMMFWYRQQPGQSLTLIATANQGSEATYESGFVIDKFPISRPNLTFSTLTVSNMSPEDSSIYLCSVLGPDTEAFFGQGTRLTVV.

The chain couples TRBV11-2 to TRBJ1-1, with a possible D match to TRBD1 (5 bases). The germline gives CDR1 SGHAT, CDR2 FQNNGV. The germline V and J ends were trimmed by 3 bases and 1 base, with 21 bases remaining between them. CDR3 length: 18 amino acids. In DNA, the CDR3 is TGTGCCAGCAGCTTTCGGGACGGTTTGGGGGATTGGAACACTGAAGCTTTCTTT. This translates into CASSFRDGLGDWNTEAFF.

V gene TRBV25-1 combines with J gene TRBJ2-1; D call uncertain. The CDR3 has 15 amino acids. The V gene lost 3 bases and the J gene lost 2 bases, with 11 bases spanning the gap. Germline CDR1 and CDR2: MGHDK and SYGVNS. The CDR3 loop is CASSDRRLTYNEQFF. The CDR3 region has the DNA TGTGCCAGCAGTGACCGGCGCCTAACCTACAATGAGCAGTTCTTC.

V and J are TRBV7-9 and TRBJ1-2, with TRBD1 matching over 8 bases. Germline values: CDR1 SEHNR, CDR2 FQNEAQ (reference sequence). The CDR3 extends over 15 amino acids. V lost 5 bases, J lost 5 bases, and 10 bases stayed unmatched. Written as DNA, the CDR3 is TGTGCCAGCAGCCAGACGCGGACAGGGACGTATGGCTACACCTTC. Translation: CASSQTRTGTYGYTF. The full variable domain, its missing parts supplied by reference TRBV7-9 and TRBJ1-2, is DTGVSQNPRHKITKRGQNVTFRCDPISEHNRLYWYRQTLGQGPEFLTYFQNEAQLEKSRLLSDRFSAERPKGSFSTLEIQRTEQGDSAMYLCASSQTRTGTYGYTFGSGTRLTVV.

V gene TRBV21-1 combines with J gene TRBJ2-7; the D segment call TRBD1 is taken from the table without a DNA check. TRBV21-1 is recorded as a pseudogene. CDR3 length equals 13 residues. The CDR3 sequence is CASSKQGTYEQYF. CDR3 DNA: TGTGCCAGCAGCAAACAGGGGACCTACGAGCAGTACTTC.

The rearrangement joins TRBV6-6 to TRBJ1-3; a weak D match, TRBD1 (6 bases). V was clipped by 2 bases and J by 0 bases, with 11 bases between them. Germline V gene data show CDR1 as MNHNY and CDR2 as SVGAGI (reference sequence). This CDR3 contains 16 residues. The CDR3 loop is CASSYGGLSSGNTIYF. CDR3 bases: TGTGCCAGCAGTTACGGGGGCCTGAGCTCTGGAAACACCATATATTTT.

The chain joins TRBV4-1 to TRBJ2-1, with 9 bases aligning to TRBD2. Losses at the gene ends were 1 base for V and 3 bases for J; bases not matched to a gene: 4. Germline CDR1 MGHRA, CDR2 YSYEKL. The CDR3 runs to 16 residues. CDR3 sequence: CASSQGASGVYNEQFF. The DNA of the CDR3 is TGCGCCAGCAGCCAAGGGGCTAGCGGGGTCTACAATGAGCAGTTCTTC.